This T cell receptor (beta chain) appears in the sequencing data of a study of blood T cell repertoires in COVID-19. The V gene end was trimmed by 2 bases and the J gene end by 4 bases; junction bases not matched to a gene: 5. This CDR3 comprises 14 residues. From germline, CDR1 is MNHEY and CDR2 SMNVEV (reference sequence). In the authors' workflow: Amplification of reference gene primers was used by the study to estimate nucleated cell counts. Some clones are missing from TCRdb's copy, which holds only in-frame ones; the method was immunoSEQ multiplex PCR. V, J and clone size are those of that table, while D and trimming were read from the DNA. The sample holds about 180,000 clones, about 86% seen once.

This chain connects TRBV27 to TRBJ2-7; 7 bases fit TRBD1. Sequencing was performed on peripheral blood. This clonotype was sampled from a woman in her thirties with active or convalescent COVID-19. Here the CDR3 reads CASSLDREIYEQYF. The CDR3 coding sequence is TGTGCCAGCAGTTTAGACAGGGAAATATACGAGCAGTACTTC.